Shown below are 6 T cell receptor beta chains from a single sample sequenced in a study of control samples from healthy donors and cancer patients. This table comes from immunoSEQ multiplex PCR, and its TCRdb copy is limited to in-frame clones, with some not included. The table has 120,000 or so clones, about 86% seen once. Sequenced sample: blood. The receptors were gathered from a man aged 30 to 39 in good health.

The chain has TRBV7-8 and TRBJ1-1; possibly TRBD1 for D (6 bases). This CDR3 has 14 residues. V shed 6 bases and J shed 4 bases, with 15 bases lying between them. CDR1 SGHVS and CDR2 FQNEAQ come from the germline V gene. Here the CDR3 DNA reads TGTGCCAGCAGGACGGGGACACTAGGCACTGAAGCTTTCTTT. Translation gives CASRTGTLGTEAFF.

V and J are TRBV10-3 and TRBJ1-1; perhaps TRBD1 as D (5 bases). V was trimmed by 10 bases and J by 3 bases, leaving 9 bases between them. Germline V gives CDR1 ENHRY, CDR2 SYGVKD. The CDR3 consists of 11 residues. The CDR3 DNA is TGTGCCAGCGTACAGGACACTGAAGCTTTCTTT. Protein product: CASVQDTEAFF.

The chain employs TRBV6-1 and TRBJ1-5; maybe TRBD1 (6 bases). The CDR3 consists of 15 residues. V was pared by 1 base and J by 7 bases, with 14 bases between. Germline V lookup: CDR1 MNHNS, CDR2 SASEGT. The CDR3 region is CASSEVRGAEQPQHF. CDR3 DNA: TGTGCCAGCAGTGAAGTTCGGGGGGCGGAACAGCCCCAGCATTTT.

The chain combines TRBV3-1 (or the pseudogene TRBV3-2) with TRBJ2-6, with no clear D. Germline CDR1 reads LGHDT; CDR2 reads YNNKEL (reference sequence). CDR3 length: 15 amino acids. V was cut by 1 base and J by 1 base, with 5 bases left in between. CDR3 loop: CASSQGYSGANVLTF. CDR3 DNA sequence: TGTGCCAGCAGCCAAGGTTATTCTGGGGCCAACGTCCTGACTTTC.

This chain links TRBV9 with TRBJ2-6; TRBD1 aligns across 7 bases. V dropped 4 bases and J dropped 9; count of bases not matched to a gene: 7. CDR3 length: 14 residues. CDR1 and CDR2 (germline): SGDLS, YYNGEE. Written as DNA, the CDR3 is TGTGCCAGCAGCCTACGACAGGGCGACAACGTCCTGACTTTC. Translating it yields CASSLRQGDNVLTF.

The chain uses TRBV7-9 and TRBJ2-7; 9 nucleotides line up with TRBD2. This CDR3 contains 14 residues. Trimming at V came to 3 bases and at J to 5 bases, leaving 5 bases not matched to a gene. Germline values: CDR1 SEHNR, CDR2 FQNEAQ (reference sequence). The CDR3 sequence: CASSLASGTHEQYF. For the CDR3, the DNA is TGTGCCAGCAGCTTGGCTAGCGGGACACACGAGCAGTACTTC.